The next 4 T cell receptor beta chains were all read from a single sample in a study of control samples from healthy donors and cancer patients. The method was immunoSEQ multiplex PCR; TCRdb's version includes in-frame clones alone and lacks a portion of them. The data hold 100,000 or so clones, with 83% observed a single time. The specimen was blood. The receptors originated from a woman between 45 and 60 years old in good health.

The genes are TRBV2 and TRBJ2-7, with a possible D match to TRBD1 (5 bases). Trimming took 8 bases from V and 6 from J, leaving 11 bases between them. Germline V gene data show CDR1 as SNHLY and CDR2 as FYNNEI. The CDR3 covers 11 residues. The CDR3 DNA follows: TGTGCCAGCGGTGCAGGGTCCGAGCAGTACTTC. It specifies CASGAGSEQYF.

V and J are TRBV9 and TRBJ2-3, with no clear D. V dropped 4 bases and J dropped 0 bases, with 9 bases sitting between them. CDR1 and CDR2 (germline): SGDLS, YYNGEE. This CDR3 region has 14 residues. The CDR3, as DNA: TGTGCCAGCAGCTTTATGACCAGCACAGATACGCAGTATTTT. Protein product: CASSFMTSTDTQYF.

The J gene is TRBJ1-6, the V gene TRBV5-6; 9 bases align to TRBD1. The germline V gene encodes CDR1 SGHDT and CDR2 YYEEEE. This CDR3 is built from 16 residues. Unmatched junction bases numbered 11, after V lost 5 bases and J lost 8 bases. CDR3 protein: CASSHGTGYRDSPLHF. CDR3 nucleotide sequence: TGTGCCAGCAGTCATGGGACAGGGTATAGGGATTCACCCCTCCACTTT.

The V and J genes are TRBV5-6 and TRBJ1-3; no firm D call. Germline V gene sequence: CDR1 SGHDT, CDR2 YYEEEE. This CDR3 is built from 14 residues. Trimming shortened V by 4 bases and J by 0 bases, and 8 bases separated the two germline ends. In DNA, the CDR3 is TGTGCCAGCAGCCCCGACAACTCTGGAAACACCATATATTTT. It is translated as CASSPDNSGNTIYF.